This is a list of T cell receptor beta chains from one sample in a study of blood T cell repertoires in COVID-19. Only in-frame clones appear in the TCRdb table, and some are missing; sequencing was by immunoSEQ multiplex PCR. The table shows 130,000 to 150,000 clones, with more than 60% occurring only once. Sequenced material: peripheral blood. All receptors derive from a woman aged 55-69 years with acute or convalescent COVID-19. Each CDR3 is given with its conserved first and last residue. Each record gives: D gene, J gene, clone size, V gene, CDR3 protein, CDR3 DNA. The D gene is left open where the match is weak. For some rows the clone size is stated as once, few or many, or as a class when expanded; others skip it.

>-|TRBJ2-7|once|TRBV6-4
CASSDSRTHSYEQYF
TGTGCCAGCAGTGACTCGAGGACACACTCCTACGAGCAGTACTTC
>-|TRBJ2-7|-|TRBV5-6
CASSSWALVSYEQYF
TGTGCCAGCAGCTCTTGGGCCTTAGTCTCCTACGAGCAGTACTTC
>-|TRBJ2-1|-|TRBV7-9
CASSLKRESIYNEQFF
TGTGCCAGCAGCTTAAAACGGGAGAGCATTTACAATGAGCAGTTCTTC
>TRBD1|TRBJ1-5|-|TRBV5-1
CASSLRGGGNQPQHF
TGCGCCAGCAGCCTCCGAGGGGGCGGCAATCAGCCCCAGCATTTT
>-|TRBJ1-1|once|TRBV29-1
CSVDDRTNTEAFF
TGCAGCGTCGATGACAGGACGAACACTGAAGCTTTCTTT
>-|TRBJ1-3|-|TRBV4-2
CASSLGLAGRGGNTIYF
TGTGCCAGCAGCCTCGGTCTTGCGGGGCGCGGTGGAAACACCATATATTTT
>TRBD2|TRBJ2-5|-|TRBV24-1
CATSDSRTSVPTQYF
TGTGCCACCAGTGACTCTAGAACTAGCGTCCCCACCCAGTACTTC
>TRBD2|TRBJ2-2|-|TRBV3-1/TRBV3-2
CASSLLAGYTGELFF
TGTGCCAGCAGCCTCCTAGCGGGATACACCGGGGAGCTGTTTTTT
>-|TRBJ2-1|-|TRBV6-5
CASRNLRYNEQFF
TGTGCCAGCAGGAACCTACGCTACAATGAGCAGTTCTTC
>-|TRBJ2-7|-|TRBV2
CASSERGLGVAQYF
TGTGCCAGCAGTGAAAGGGGCCTAGGCGTAGCGCAGTACTTC
>-|TRBJ2-2|-|TRBV15
CATSSFWNTGELFF
TGTGCCACCAGCAGCTTCTGGAACACCGGGGAGCTGTTTTTT
>TRBD1|TRBJ2-1|-|TRBV30
CAWSGGQGNYNEQFF
TGTGCCTGGAGTGGGGGACAGGGGAACTACAATGAGCAGTTCTTC
>TRBD1|TRBJ2-7|-|TRBV9
CASSPTGGRSYEQYF
TGTGCCAGCAGTCCAACAGGGGGTCGGTCCTACGAGCAGTACTTC
>TRBD2|TRBJ2-1|-|TRBV24-1
CATSDFGLAGNDEQFF
TGTGCCACCAGTGATTTTGGACTAGCGGGAAATGATGAGCAGTTCTTC
>TRBD1|TRBJ1-1|-|TRBV19
CASRSYDRGNTEAFF
TGTGCCAGTCGAAGCTACGACAGGGGGAACACTGAAGCTTTCTTT
>-|TRBJ2-1|-|TRBV5-1
CASSFYTGSGNEQFF
TGCGCCAGCAGCTTTTATACAGGGTCTGGAAATGAGCAGTTCTTC
>-|TRBJ1-2|few|TRBV6-4
CASSDSPGYGGYTF
TGTGCCAGCAGTGACTCGCCGGGTTATGGTGGCTACACCTTC
>-|TRBJ1-4|-|TRBV2
CASSEQRDRRRIFF
TGTGCCAGCAGTGAACAGAGGGATCGAAGACGGATTTTTTTT
>-|TRBJ1-1|few|TRBV20-1
CSARGETEAFF
TGCAGTGCTAGAGGAGAAACTGAAGCTTTCTTT
>TRBD1|TRBJ2-7|-|TRBV5-1
CASSLRIGTGAAAFSYEQYF
TGCGCCAGCAGCTTGAGGATAGGGACAGGGGCCGCCGCCTTCTCCTACGAGCAGTACTTC
>TRBD2|TRBJ2-7|-|TRBV7-9
CASSLGLAGAYEQYF
TGTGCCAGCAGCTTAGGGCTAGCGGGAGCTTACGAGCAGTACTTC
>TRBD2|TRBJ2-3|-|TRBV7-6
CASSLVGNSGRADTDTQYF
TGTGCCAGCAGCTTAGTCGGTAATAGCGGGAGGGCCGATACAGATACGCAGTATTTT